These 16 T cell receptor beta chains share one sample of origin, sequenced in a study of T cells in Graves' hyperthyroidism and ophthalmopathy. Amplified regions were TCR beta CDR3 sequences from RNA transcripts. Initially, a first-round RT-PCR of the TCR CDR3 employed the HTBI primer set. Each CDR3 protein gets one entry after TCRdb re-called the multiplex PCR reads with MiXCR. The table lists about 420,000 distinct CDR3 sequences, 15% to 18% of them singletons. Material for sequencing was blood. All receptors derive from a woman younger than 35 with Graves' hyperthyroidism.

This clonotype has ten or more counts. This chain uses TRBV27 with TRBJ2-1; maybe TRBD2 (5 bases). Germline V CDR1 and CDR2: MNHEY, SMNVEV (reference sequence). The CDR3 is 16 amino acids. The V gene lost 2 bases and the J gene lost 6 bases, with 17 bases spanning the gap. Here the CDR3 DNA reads TGTGCCAGCAGTTTAGAGGTCGGACTCGCCGGCAATGAGCAGTTCTTC. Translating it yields CASSLEVGLAGNEQFF.

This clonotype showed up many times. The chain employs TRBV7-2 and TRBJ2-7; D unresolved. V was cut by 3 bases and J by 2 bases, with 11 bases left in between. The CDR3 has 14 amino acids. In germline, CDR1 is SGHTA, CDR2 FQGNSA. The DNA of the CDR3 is TGTGCCAGCAGCTTTAGCTCGAACCCCTACGAGCAGTACTTC. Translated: CASSFSSNPYEQYF.

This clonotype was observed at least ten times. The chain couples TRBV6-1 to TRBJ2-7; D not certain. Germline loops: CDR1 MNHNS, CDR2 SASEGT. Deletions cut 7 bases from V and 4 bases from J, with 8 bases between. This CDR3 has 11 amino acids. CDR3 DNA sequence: TGTGCCAGCACCCCCTTTTACGAGCAGTACTTC. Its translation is CASTPFYEQYF.

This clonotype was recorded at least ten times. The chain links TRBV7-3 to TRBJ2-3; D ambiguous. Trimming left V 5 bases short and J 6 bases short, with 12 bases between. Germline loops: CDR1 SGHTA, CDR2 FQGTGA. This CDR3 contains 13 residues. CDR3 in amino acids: CASSHRVGDTQYF. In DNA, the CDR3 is TGTGCCAGCAGCCATCGAGTGGGTGATACGCAGTATTTT.

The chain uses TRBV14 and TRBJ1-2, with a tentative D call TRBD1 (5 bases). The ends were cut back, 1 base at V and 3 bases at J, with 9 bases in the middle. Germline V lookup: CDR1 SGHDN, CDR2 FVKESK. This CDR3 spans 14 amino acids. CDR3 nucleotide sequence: TGTGCCAGCAGCCAAGCAGGGACCTACTATGGCTACACCTTC. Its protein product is CASSQAGTYYGYTF. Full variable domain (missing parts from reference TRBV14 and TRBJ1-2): EAGVTQFPSHSVIEKGQTVTLRCDPISGHDNLYWYRRVMGKEIKFLLHFVKESKQDESGMPNNRFLAERTGGTYSTLKVQPAELEDSGVYFCASSQAGTYYGYTFGSGTRLTVV.

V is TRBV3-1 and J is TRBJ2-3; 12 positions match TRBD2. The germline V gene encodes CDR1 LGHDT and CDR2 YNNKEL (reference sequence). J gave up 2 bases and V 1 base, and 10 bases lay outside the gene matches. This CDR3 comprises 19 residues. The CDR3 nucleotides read TGTGCCAGCAGCCAAGCTTCCCTAGCGGGAGGGTTCCTCACAGATACGCAGTATTTT. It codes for CASSQASLAGGFLTDTQYF.

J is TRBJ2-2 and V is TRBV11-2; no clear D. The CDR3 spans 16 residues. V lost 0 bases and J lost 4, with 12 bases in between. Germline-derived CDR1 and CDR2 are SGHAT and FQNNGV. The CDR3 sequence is CASSLEIHFPTGELFF. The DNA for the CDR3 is TGTGCCAGCAGCTTAGAGATTCACTTCCCCACCGGGGAGCTGTTTTTT.

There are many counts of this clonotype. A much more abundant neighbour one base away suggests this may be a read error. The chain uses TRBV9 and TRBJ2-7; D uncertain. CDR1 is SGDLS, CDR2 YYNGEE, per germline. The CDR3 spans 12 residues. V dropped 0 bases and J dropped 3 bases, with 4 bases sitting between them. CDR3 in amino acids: CASSVDGYEQYF. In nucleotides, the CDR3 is TGTGCCAGCAGCGTAGACGGCTACGAGCAGTACTTC.

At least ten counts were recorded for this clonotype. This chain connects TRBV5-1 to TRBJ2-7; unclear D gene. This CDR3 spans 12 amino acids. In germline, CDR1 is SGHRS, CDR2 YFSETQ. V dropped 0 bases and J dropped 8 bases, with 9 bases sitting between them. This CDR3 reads CASSLGQEKQYF. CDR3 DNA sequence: TGCGCCAGCAGCTTGGGGCAAGAAAAGCAGTACTTC.

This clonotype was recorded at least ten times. CDR3 protein: CASSFGQVGYNEQFF. The CDR3 DNA reads TGTGCCAGCAGTTTCGGGCAGGTAGGCTACAATGAGCAGTTCTTC. This chain links TRBV12-3 or TRBV12-4 with TRBJ2-1; the D is unclear. The CDR3 runs to 15 residues. Between the trimmed V and J ends, which lost 3 bases and 3 bases, there was a span of 12 bases.

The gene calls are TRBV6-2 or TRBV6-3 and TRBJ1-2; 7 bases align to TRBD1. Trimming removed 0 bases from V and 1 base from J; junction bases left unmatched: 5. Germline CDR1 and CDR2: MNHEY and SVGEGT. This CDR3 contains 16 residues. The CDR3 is CASSYSSYRGNYGYTF. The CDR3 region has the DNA TGTGCCAGCAGTTACTCGTCTTACAGGGGTAACTATGGCTACACCTTC.

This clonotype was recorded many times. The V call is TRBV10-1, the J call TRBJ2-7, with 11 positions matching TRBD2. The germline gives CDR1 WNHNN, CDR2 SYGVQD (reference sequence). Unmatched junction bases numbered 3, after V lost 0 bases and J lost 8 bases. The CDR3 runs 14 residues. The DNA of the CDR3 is TGCGCCAGCAGTGAGTCGACTAGCGGGACGAAGCAGTACTTC. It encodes CASSESTSGTKQYF.

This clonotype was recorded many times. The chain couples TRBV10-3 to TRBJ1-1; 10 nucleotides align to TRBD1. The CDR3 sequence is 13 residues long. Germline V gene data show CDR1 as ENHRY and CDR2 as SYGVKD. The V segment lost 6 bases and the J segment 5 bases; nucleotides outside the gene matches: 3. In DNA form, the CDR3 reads TGTGCCATCAGGGACAGGGGGGAGACTGAAGCTTTCTTT. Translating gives CAIRDRGETEAFF.

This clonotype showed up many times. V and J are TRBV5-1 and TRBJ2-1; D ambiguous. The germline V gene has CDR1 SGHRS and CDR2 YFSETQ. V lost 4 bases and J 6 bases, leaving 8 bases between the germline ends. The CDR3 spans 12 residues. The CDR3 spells CASSHQSNEQFF. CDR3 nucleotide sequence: TGCGCCAGCAGCCACCAGAGCAATGAGCAGTTCTTC.

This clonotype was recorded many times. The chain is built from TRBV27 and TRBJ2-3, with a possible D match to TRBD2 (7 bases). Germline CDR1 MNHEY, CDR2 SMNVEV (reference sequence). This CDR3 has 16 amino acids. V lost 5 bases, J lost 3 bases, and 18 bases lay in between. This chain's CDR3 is CASSPSRGAGTDTQYF. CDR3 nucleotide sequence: TGTGCCAGCAGTCCCTCTCGGGGGGCCGGAACAGATACGCAGTATTTT.

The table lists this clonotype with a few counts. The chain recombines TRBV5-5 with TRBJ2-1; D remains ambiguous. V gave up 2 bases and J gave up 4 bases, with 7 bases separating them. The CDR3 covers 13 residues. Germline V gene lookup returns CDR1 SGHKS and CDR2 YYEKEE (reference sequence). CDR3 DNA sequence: TGTGCCAGCAGCTTAATCACTTACAATGAGCAGTTCTTC. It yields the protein CASSLITYNEQFF.